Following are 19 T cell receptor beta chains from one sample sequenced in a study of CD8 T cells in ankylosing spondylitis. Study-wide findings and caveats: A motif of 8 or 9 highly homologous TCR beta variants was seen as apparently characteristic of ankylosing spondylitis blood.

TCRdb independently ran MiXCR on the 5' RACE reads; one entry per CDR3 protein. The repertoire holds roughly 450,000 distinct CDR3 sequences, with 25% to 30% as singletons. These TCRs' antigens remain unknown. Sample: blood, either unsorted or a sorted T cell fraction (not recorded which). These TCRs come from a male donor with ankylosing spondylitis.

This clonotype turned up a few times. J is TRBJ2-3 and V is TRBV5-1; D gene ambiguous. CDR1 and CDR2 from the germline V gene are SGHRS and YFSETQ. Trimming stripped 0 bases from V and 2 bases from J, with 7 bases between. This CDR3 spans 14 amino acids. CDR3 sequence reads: CASSLDPNTDTQYF. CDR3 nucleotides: TGCGCCAGCAGCTTGGACCCGAACACAGATACGCAGTATTTT.

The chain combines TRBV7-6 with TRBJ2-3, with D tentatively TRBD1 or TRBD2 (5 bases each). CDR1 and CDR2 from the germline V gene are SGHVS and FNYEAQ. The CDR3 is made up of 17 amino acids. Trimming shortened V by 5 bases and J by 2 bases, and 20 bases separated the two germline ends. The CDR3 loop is CASSLEGYGPNTDTQYF. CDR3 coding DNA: TGTGCCAGCAGCCTCGAGGGGTATGGACCAAACACAGATACGCAGTATTTT.

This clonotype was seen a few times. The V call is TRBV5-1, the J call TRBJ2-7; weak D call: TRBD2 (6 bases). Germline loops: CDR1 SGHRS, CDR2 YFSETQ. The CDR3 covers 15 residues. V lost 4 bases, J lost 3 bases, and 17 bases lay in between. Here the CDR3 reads CASSLVRESGYEQYF. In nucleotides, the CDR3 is TGCGCCAGCAGCCTCGTCCGGGAGTCGGGCTACGAGCAGTACTTC.

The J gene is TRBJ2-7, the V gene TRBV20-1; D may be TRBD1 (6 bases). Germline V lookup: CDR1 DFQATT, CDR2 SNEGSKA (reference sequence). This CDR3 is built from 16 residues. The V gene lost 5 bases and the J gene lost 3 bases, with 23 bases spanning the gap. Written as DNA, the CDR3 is TGCAGTGCTCCTCAATTCGGATCGGGACAAAACTACGAGCAGTACTTC. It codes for CSAPQFGSGQNYEQYF.

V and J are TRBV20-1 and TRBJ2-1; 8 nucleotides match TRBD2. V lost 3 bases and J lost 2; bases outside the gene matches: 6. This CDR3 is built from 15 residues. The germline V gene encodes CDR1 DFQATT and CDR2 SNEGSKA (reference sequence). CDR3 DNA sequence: TGCAGTGCTAGGGGCCGCGGGAGGACCTACAATGAGCAGTTCTTC. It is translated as CSARGRGRTYNEQFF.

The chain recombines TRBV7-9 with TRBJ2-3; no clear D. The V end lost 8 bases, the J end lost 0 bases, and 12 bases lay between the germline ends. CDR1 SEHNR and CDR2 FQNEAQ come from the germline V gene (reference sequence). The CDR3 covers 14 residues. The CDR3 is CASRVEISTDTQYF. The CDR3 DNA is TGTGCCAGCCGGGTGGAAATTAGCACAGATACGCAGTATTTT.

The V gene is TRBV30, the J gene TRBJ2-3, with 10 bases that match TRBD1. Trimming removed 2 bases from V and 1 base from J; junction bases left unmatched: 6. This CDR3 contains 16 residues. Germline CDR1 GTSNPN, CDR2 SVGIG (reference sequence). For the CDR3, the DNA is TGTGCCTGGAGTCGGACAGGGGGGTACGGCACAGATACGCAGTATTTT. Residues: CAWSRTGGYGTDTQYF.

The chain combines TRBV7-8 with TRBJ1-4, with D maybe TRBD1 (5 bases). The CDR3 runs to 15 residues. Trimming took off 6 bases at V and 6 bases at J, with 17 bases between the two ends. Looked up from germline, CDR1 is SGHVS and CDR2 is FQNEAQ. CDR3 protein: CASRIGAGLYEKLFF. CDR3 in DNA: TGTGCCAGCAGAATAGGGGCAGGGTTATATGAAAAACTGTTTTTT.

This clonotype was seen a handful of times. This CDR3 reads CASSPTDYSYEQYF. CDR3 bases: TGCGCCAGCAGCCCCACGGACTATTCCTACGAGCAGTACTTC. This chain joins TRBV5-1 and TRBJ2-7; weak D call: TRBD2 (6 bases). Trimming shortened V by 4 bases and J by 1 base, and 12 bases separated the two germline ends. Germline CDR1 and CDR2: SGHRS and YFSETQ. This CDR3 region has 14 residues.

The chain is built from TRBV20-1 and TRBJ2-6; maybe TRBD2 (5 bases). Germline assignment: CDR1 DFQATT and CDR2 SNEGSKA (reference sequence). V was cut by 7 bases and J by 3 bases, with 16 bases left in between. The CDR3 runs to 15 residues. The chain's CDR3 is CSVIPRSGGANVLTF. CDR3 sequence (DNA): TGCAGTGTTATTCCCAGGAGCGGTGGGGCCAACGTCCTGACTTTC.

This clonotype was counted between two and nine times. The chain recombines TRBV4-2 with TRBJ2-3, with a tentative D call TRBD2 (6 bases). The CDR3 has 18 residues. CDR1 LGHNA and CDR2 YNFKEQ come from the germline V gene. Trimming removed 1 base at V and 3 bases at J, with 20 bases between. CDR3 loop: CASSQGRDLGVWTDTQYF. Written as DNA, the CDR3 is TGTGCCAGCAGCCAAGGGAGGGACTTAGGGGTTTGGACAGATACGCAGTATTTT.

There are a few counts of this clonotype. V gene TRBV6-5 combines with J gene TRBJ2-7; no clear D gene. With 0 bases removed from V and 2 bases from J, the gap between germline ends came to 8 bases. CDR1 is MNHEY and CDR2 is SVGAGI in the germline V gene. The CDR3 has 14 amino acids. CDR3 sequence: CASSYSGTPYEQYV. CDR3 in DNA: TGTGCCAGCAGTTACTCGGGCACCCCCTACGAGCAGTACGTC.

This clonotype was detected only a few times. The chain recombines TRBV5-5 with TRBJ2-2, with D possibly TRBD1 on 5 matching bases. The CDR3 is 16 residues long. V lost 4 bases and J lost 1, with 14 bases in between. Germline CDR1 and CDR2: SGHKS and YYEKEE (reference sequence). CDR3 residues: CASSPSRQLNTGELFF. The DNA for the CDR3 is TGTGCCAGCAGCCCGAGTAGACAGCTGAACACCGGGGAGCTGTTTTTT. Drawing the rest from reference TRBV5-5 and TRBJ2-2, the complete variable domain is DAGVTQSPTHLIKTRGQQVTLRCSPISGHKSVSWYQQVLGQGPQFIFQYYEKEERGRGNFPDRFSARQFPNYSSELNVNALLLGDSALYLCASSPSRQLNTGELFFGEGSRLTVL.

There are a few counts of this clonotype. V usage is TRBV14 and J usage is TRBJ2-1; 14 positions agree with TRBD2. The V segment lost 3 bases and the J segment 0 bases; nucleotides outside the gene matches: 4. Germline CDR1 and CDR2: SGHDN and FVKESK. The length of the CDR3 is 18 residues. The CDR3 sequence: CASSHGTSGRGSYNEQFF. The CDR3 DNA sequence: TGTGCCAGCAGCCATGGGACTAGCGGGAGAGGCTCCTACAATGAGCAGTTCTTC. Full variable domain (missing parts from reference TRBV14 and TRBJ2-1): EAGVTQFPSHSVIEKGQTVTLRCDPISGHDNLYWYRRVMGKEIKFLLHFVKESKQDESGMPNNRFLAERTGGTYSTLKVQPAELEDSGVYFCASSHGTSGRGSYNEQFFGPGTRLTVL.

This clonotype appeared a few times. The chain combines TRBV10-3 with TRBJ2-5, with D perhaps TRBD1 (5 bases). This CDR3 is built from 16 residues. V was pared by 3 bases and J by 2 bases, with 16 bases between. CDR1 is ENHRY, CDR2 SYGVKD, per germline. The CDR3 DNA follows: TGTGCCATCAGTGACCATGCAGGGTCAGGGCAAGAGACCCAGTACTTC. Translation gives CAISDHAGSGQETQYF.

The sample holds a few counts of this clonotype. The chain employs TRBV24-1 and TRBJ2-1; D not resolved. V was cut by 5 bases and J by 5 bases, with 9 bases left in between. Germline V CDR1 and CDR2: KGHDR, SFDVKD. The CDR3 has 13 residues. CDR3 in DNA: TGTGCCACCAGTGCAGCCACGGACAATGAGCAGTTCTTC. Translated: CATSAATDNEQFF.

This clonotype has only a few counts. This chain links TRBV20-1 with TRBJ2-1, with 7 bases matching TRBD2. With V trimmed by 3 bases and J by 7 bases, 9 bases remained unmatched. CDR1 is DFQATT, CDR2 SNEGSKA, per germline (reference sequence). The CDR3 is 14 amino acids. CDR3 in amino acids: CSARSSGFLNEQFF. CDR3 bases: TGCAGTGCTAGGTCTAGCGGATTTCTGAATGAGCAGTTCTTC.

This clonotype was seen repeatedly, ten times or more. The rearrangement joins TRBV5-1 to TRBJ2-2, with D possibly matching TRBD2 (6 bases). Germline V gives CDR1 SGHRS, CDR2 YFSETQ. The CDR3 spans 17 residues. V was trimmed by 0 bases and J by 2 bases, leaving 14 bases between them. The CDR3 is CASSLGSWEDNTGELFF. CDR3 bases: TGCGCCAGCAGCTTGGGTTCGTGGGAGGACAACACCGGGGAGCTGTTTTTT. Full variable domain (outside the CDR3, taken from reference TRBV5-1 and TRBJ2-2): KAGVTQTPRYLIKTRGQQVTLSCSPISGHRSVSWYQQTPGQGLQFLFEYFSETQRNKGNFPGRFSGRQFSNSRSEMNVSTLELGDSALYLCASSLGSWEDNTGELFFGEGSRLTVL.

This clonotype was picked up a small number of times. CDR3 in DNA: TGCAGTGCGAACTCCCCAGGGGAGCAGTACTTC. Translated, it gives CSANSPGEQYF. The rearrangement links TRBV20-1 to TRBJ2-7; D may be TRBD1 (5 bases). CDR1 DFQATT and CDR2 SNEGSKA come from the germline V gene (reference sequence). CDR3 length: 11 residues. V gave up 6 bases and J gave up 7 bases, with 13 bases separating them.